These T cell receptor beta chains were read from a single sample in a study of CD4 and CD8 cells across lung adenocarcinoma regions. TCRdb used MiXCR to reprocess the PCR reads, holding one entry per CDR3 protein. The table lists approximately 20,000 distinct CDR3 sequences, more than 45% of them singletons. The material sequenced was CD4+ T cells from the margin of a lung tumor. The receptors shown here come from a male donor with lung adenocarcinoma. The CD4 and CD8 labels of this study may be unreliable. CDR3s include the opening cysteine and the closing phenylalanine or tryptophan. Fields, in order: clone size, V gene, D gene, J gene, CDR3 DNA, CDR3 protein. D genes are given only for firm matches. Rows may omit the clone size; those that give it use once, few, many or a size class.

clone_size: medium-sized; v_call: TRBV6-1; d_call: TRBD1; j_call: TRBJ2-4; cdr3_nt: TGTGCCAGCAGTGAAAGGACAGGGCGGGGACTAGCCAAAAACATTCAGTACTTC; cdr3_aa: CASSERTGRGLAKNIQYF
clone_size: many; v_call: TRBV10-1; d_call: .; j_call: TRBJ1-1; cdr3_nt: TGCGCCACCTCGAGGGACGGTAACACTGAAGCTTTCTTT; cdr3_aa: CATSRDGNTEAFF
clone_size: .; v_call: TRBV6-5; d_call: TRBD2; j_call: TRBJ2-7; cdr3_nt: TGTGCCAGCAGTCCCACTCCTAGCGGGCATTACGAGCAGTACTTC; cdr3_aa: CASSPTPSGHYEQYF
clone_size: .; v_call: TRBV19; d_call: TRBD1; j_call: TRBJ2-5; cdr3_nt: TGTGCCAGTAGTACTTCCGGGACAGACATCGGGACCCAGTACTTC; cdr3_aa: CASSTSGTDIGTQYF
clone_size: .; v_call: TRBV11-2; d_call: .; j_call: TRBJ2-1; cdr3_nt: TGTGCCAGCAGCTTCGGGGGCTACTCCTACAATGAGCAGTTCTTC; cdr3_aa: CASSFGGYSYNEQFF
clone_size: medium-sized; v_call: TRBV6-1; d_call: TRBD2; j_call: TRBJ2-3; cdr3_nt: TGTGCCAGCAGTCAAGGACTAGCGGCTAGCACAGATACGCAGTATTTT; cdr3_aa: CASSQGLAASTDTQYF
clone_size: .; v_call: TRBV6-5; d_call: .; j_call: TRBJ2-2; cdr3_nt: TGTGCCAGCAGACTCCAGTCCGGGAGTACAGGTACGCAGTTTTTT; cdr3_aa: CASRLQSGSTGTQFF
clone_size: many; v_call: TRBV7-2; d_call: .; j_call: TRBJ1-2; cdr3_nt: TGTGCCAGCAGCTTAGATACTAACTATGGCTACACCTTC; cdr3_aa: CASSLDTNYGYTF
clone_size: .; v_call: TRBV10-3; d_call: .; j_call: TRBJ2-3; cdr3_nt: TGTGCCCGGGGACTCCAGGCCGGGAGTCCCGATAAGCAGTATTTT; cdr3_aa: CARGLQAGSPDKQYF
clone_size: .; v_call: TRBV10-3; d_call: TRBD1; j_call: TRBJ2-7; cdr3_nt: TGTGCCATCAGTGCCCGGGACAGGGGAGGCGAGCAGTACTTC; cdr3_aa: CAISARDRGGEQYF
clone_size: many; v_call: TRBV6-5; d_call: TRBD2; j_call: TRBJ2-2; cdr3_nt: TGTGCCAGCAGTTACAGTTTTTTAGCGGGAGGGCCGACCGGGCTGTTTTTT; cdr3_aa: CASSYSFLAGGPTGLFF
clone_size: few; v_call: TRBV30; d_call: .; j_call: TRBJ2-5; cdr3_nt: TGTGCCTGGAGTCTCACAGGGGTCGGGGGGTACCAAGAGACCCAGTACTTC; cdr3_aa: CAWSLTGVGGYQETQYF
clone_size: .; v_call: TRBV25-1; d_call: .; j_call: TRBJ2-1; cdr3_nt: TGTGCCAGCAGTGAATGGGAAGGGGATGAGCAGTTCTTC; cdr3_aa: CASSEWEGDEQFF
clone_size: .; v_call: TRBV4-1; d_call: .; j_call: TRBJ2-4; cdr3_nt: TGCGCCAGCAGCCCGGCGGGGCTGGGCGCCAAAAACACTCAGTACTTC; cdr3_aa: CASSPAGLGAKNTQYF
clone_size: .; v_call: TRBV6-5; d_call: .; j_call: TRBJ2-3; cdr3_nt: TGTGCCAGCAGACTCCAGTCCGGAATTCCAGGTACGCTGTATTTT; cdr3_aa: CASRLQSGIPGTLYF
clone_size: .; v_call: TRBV10-2; d_call: TRBD2; j_call: TRBJ2-5; cdr3_nt: TGCGCGGGCAGCGGGGGCGGAGAGGCAGATACCCAGTACTTC; cdr3_aa: CAGSGGGEADTQYF
clone_size: .; v_call: TRBV27; d_call: .; j_call: TRBJ1-2; cdr3_nt: TGTGCCAGCAGTGTGAGGTTGGGGTTGTGGGATGGCTACACCTTC; cdr3_aa: CASSVRLGLWDGYTF
clone_size: many; v_call: TRBV7-8; d_call: .; j_call: TRBJ2-1; cdr3_nt: TGTGCCAGCAGCTTAAGGGAAATGGTTTCCTACAATGAGCAGTTCTTC; cdr3_aa: CASSLREMVSYNEQFF
clone_size: .; v_call: TRBV14; d_call: TRBD2; j_call: TRBJ2-1; cdr3_nt: TGTGCCAGCAGAGCGGGGACCTACAATGAGCAGTTCTTC; cdr3_aa: CASRAGTYNEQFF
clone_size: .; v_call: TRBV25-1; d_call: .; j_call: TRBJ2-7; cdr3_nt: TGTGCCAGGGGTAAGAGAGGCAAAAACACGCAGTACTTC; cdr3_aa: CARGKRGKNTQYF
clone_size: many; v_call: TRBV6-1; d_call: .; j_call: TRBJ2-7; cdr3_nt: TGTGCCAGCAGTGAGATGGTAGCGGAGCCCTACGAGCAGTACTTC; cdr3_aa: CASSEMVAEPYEQYF
clone_size: .; v_call: TRBV6-1; d_call: TRBD2; j_call: TRBJ2-5; cdr3_nt: TGTGCCGGCAGCGGGGGGGGGGATCAAGAGATCCAGTACTTC; cdr3_aa: CAGSGGGDQEIQYF
clone_size: .; v_call: TRBV28; d_call: TRBD2; j_call: TRBJ2-1; cdr3_nt: TGTGCCAGCAGTGGGACTAGCGGGAGTGGTGAGCAGTTCTTC; cdr3_aa: CASSGTSGSGEQFF
clone_size: many; v_call: TRBV4-2; d_call: TRBD2; j_call: TRBJ2-7; cdr3_nt: TGTGCCAGCAGCCAAGAGACTAGCGGCTCCTACGAGCAGTACTTC; cdr3_aa: CASSQETSGSYEQYF
clone_size: medium-sized; v_call: TRBV6-1; d_call: TRBD1; j_call: TRBJ2-5; cdr3_nt: TGTGCCAGCAGTGGGGGGGACAGGGTCTTAGAGACCCAGTACTTC; cdr3_aa: CASSGGDRVLETQYF
clone_size: few; v_call: TRBV27; d_call: .; j_call: TRBJ2-5; cdr3_nt: TGTGCGGGCAGCGGTGGCCGGGCCCAAGAGACCCAGTACTTC; cdr3_aa: CAGSGGRAQETQYF
clone_size: .; v_call: TRBV4-2; d_call: TRBD2; j_call: TRBJ2-5; cdr3_nt: TGTGCCAGCGCGGGGGACGGCGCCACCGCCCCAGATACCCAGTACTTC; cdr3_aa: CASAGDGATAPDTQYF
clone_size: many; v_call: TRBV6-1; d_call: TRBD1; j_call: TRBJ2-7; cdr3_nt: TGTGCCAGCAGTGAATCCGGGACAGGGGGCGACGAGCAGTACTTC; cdr3_aa: CASSESGTGGDEQYF
clone_size: few; v_call: TRBV10-2; d_call: .; j_call: TRBJ2-7; cdr3_nt: TGCGCCAGCACCCCTAGCGAATTAGAGGAGCAGTACTTC; cdr3_aa: CASTPSELEEQYF
clone_size: medium-sized; v_call: TRBV6-1; d_call: TRBD1; j_call: TRBJ2-5; cdr3_nt: TGTGCCAGCAGTGAAACCAGGACAGGCCAAGAGACCCAGTACTTC; cdr3_aa: CASSETRTGQETQYF
clone_size: .; v_call: TRBV6-1; d_call: .; j_call: TRBJ2-7; cdr3_nt: TGTGCCAGCAGACGGAACGAGGCCAACGAGCAGTACTTC; cdr3_aa: CASRRNEANEQYF
clone_size: .; v_call: TRBV6-1; d_call: TRBD2; j_call: TRBJ2-7; cdr3_nt: TGTGCCAGCAGGACCGGGGCGGGGGGGACCTACGAGCAGTACTTC; cdr3_aa: CASRTGAGGTYEQYF
clone_size: many; v_call: TRBV28; d_call: .; j_call: TRBJ2-3; cdr3_nt: TGTGCCAGCACCGGTTGGGGGAGAGGCACAGATACGCAGTATTTT; cdr3_aa: CASTGWGRGTDTQYF
clone_size: few; v_call: TRBV10-3; d_call: .; j_call: TRBJ1-1; cdr3_nt: TGTGCCATCAGGAGGGACGTAGACACTGAAGCTTTCTTT; cdr3_aa: CAIRRDVDTEAFF
clone_size: many; v_call: TRBV6-1; d_call: TRBD1; j_call: TRBJ1-5; cdr3_nt: TGTGCCAGCACCCCTCTACAGGGGAGGGATCAGCCCCAGCATTTT; cdr3_aa: CASTPLQGRDQPQHF
clone_size: many; v_call: TRBV6-5; d_call: .; j_call: TRBJ2-7; cdr3_nt: TGTGCCAGCAGTAGGGGGTGGGGGGGAAACGAGCAGTACTTC; cdr3_aa: CASSRGWGGNEQYF
clone_size: .; v_call: TRBV4-1; d_call: .; j_call: TRBJ2-3; cdr3_nt: TGCGCCAGCAGCCAAGAGGAAAGGGGGAAAGATATGCAGTACTTT; cdr3_aa: CASSQEERGKDMQYF
clone_size: few; v_call: TRBV4-1; d_call: .; j_call: TRBJ2-1; cdr3_nt: TGCGCCAGCAGCCAAATAACTATTCCAAGCTCCTACAATGAGCAGTTCTTC; cdr3_aa: CASSQITIPSSYNEQFF
clone_size: few; v_call: TRBV27; d_call: .; j_call: TRBJ2-4; cdr3_nt: TGTGCCGCGGAGTTCGGGGGCGGGGCCAAAAACACCCAGTACTTC; cdr3_aa: CAAEFGGGAKNTQYF
clone_size: once; v_call: TRBV10-3; d_call: TRBD2; j_call: TRBJ2-3; cdr3_nt: TGTGCCGCGGGGGGAGGGGCGGGTGGCCGAGATACGCAGTATTTT; cdr3_aa: CAAGGGAGGRDTQYF
clone_size: .; v_call: TRBV4-1; d_call: .; j_call: TRBJ2-5; cdr3_nt: TGCGCCAGCAGCCAAGGTGGGGGGATTGTAGAGACCCAGTACTTC; cdr3_aa: CASSQGGGIVETQYF
clone_size: .; v_call: TRBV6-1; d_call: .; j_call: TRBJ2-5; cdr3_nt: TGTGCCAGCGGTATCCGGGGCAGTGTCGAGGAGACCCAGTATTTC; cdr3_aa: CASGIRGSVEETQYF
clone_size: .; v_call: TRBV25-1; d_call: .; j_call: TRBJ2-5; cdr3_nt: TGTGCCAGCAGTGTCGGGGGCCGCCGAGAAGACACCCAGTACTTC; cdr3_aa: CASSVGGRREDTQYF
clone_size: .; v_call: TRBV10-3; d_call: .; j_call: TRBJ2-7; cdr3_nt: TGTGCCAGTCAGACGGGGCTCGACTTGTACGAGCAGTACTTC; cdr3_aa: CASQTGLDLYEQYF
clone_size: .; v_call: TRBV10-2; d_call: TRBD2; j_call: TRBJ2-3; cdr3_nt: TGCGCCAGCAGCTCTAGCGGGAGGGCCGAAACGCAGTATTTT; cdr3_aa: CASSSSGRAETQYF
clone_size: few; v_call: TRBV6-4; d_call: .; j_call: TRBJ2-2; cdr3_nt: TGTGCCAGCAGTAGCGGGAACACCGGGGAGCTGTTTTTT; cdr3_aa: CASSSGNTGELFF
clone_size: .; v_call: TRBV27; d_call: .; j_call: TRBJ2-3; cdr3_nt: TGTGCCAGCAGTGCGGGGCGCGGGGGCCGTGAGACAGAGACGCAGTATTTT; cdr3_aa: CASSAGRGGRETETQYF
clone_size: medium-sized; v_call: TRBV6-1; d_call: .; j_call: TRBJ2-1; cdr3_nt: TGTGCCAGCAGGTCGGGGAGCTCCTACAATGAGCAGTTCTTC; cdr3_aa: CASRSGSSYNEQFF
clone_size: .; v_call: TRBV10-3; d_call: .; j_call: TRBJ2-4; cdr3_nt: TGTGCGGGGAAGGGGGGGGGAGACCGAAACATTCAGTACTTC; cdr3_aa: CAGKGGGDRNIQYF
clone_size: .; v_call: TRBV6-1; d_call: .; j_call: TRBJ2-5; cdr3_nt: TGTGGCAGCGGGCTTCAGGGACGTGACCCAGAGACCCAGTACTTC; cdr3_aa: CGSGLQGRDPETQYF
clone_size: .; v_call: TRBV10-3; d_call: .; j_call: TRBJ2-1; cdr3_nt: TGTGCCATCAGTGATCCCCCCGCAACTAGTGGTGAGCAGTTCTTC; cdr3_aa: CAISDPPATSGEQFF
clone_size: many; v_call: TRBV6-1; d_call: TRBD1; j_call: TRBJ1-3; cdr3_nt: TGTGCCAGCAGTGACAGGGGGCTGGACACCATATATTTT; cdr3_aa: CASSDRGLDTIYF
clone_size: once; v_call: TRBV27; d_call: TRBD2; j_call: TRBJ2-4; cdr3_nt: TGTGCCAGCAGTCCTGGCCGACTAGCTTCTGCCAAAAACATTCAGTACTTC; cdr3_aa: CASSPGRLASAKNIQYF
clone_size: .; v_call: TRBV27; d_call: .; j_call: TRBJ2-5; cdr3_nt: TGTGCCAGCAGTGCGGGGCGAGGGGCTCGTGACCAAGATACCCAGTACTTC; cdr3_aa: CASSAGRGARDQDTQYF
clone_size: few; v_call: TRBV6-2/TRBV6-3; d_call: .; j_call: TRBJ2-1; cdr3_nt: TGTGCCAGCAATGTTATGGACTCGTACAATGAGCAGTTCTTC; cdr3_aa: CASNVMDSYNEQFF
clone_size: .; v_call: TRBV25-1; d_call: .; j_call: TRBJ2-1; cdr3_nt: TGTGCCAGCGGGAACTTCGAGCAGTTCTTC; cdr3_aa: CASGNFEQFF
clone_size: .; v_call: TRBV10-1; d_call: .; j_call: TRBJ2-3; cdr3_nt: TGCGCCAGCAGTGGCCGGGACGCCGGGAGCACAGATACGCAGTATTTT; cdr3_aa: CASSGRDAGSTDTQYF
clone_size: medium-sized; v_call: TRBV6-5; d_call: .; j_call: TRBJ2-7; cdr3_nt: TGTGCCAGCAGTTACTACAGGGCCCCGTACGAGCAGTACTTC; cdr3_aa: CASSYYRAPYEQYF